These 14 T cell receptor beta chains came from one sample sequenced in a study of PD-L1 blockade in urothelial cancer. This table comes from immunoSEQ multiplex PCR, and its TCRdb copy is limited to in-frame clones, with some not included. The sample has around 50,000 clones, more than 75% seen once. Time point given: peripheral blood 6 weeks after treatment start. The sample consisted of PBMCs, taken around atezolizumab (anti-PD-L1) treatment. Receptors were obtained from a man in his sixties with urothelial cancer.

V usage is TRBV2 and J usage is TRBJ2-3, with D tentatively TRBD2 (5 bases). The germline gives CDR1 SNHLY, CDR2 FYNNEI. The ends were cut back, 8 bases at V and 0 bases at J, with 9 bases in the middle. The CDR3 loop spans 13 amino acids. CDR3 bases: TGTGCCAGCGGACTGTCTAGCACAGATACGCAGTATTTT. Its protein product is CASGLSSTDTQYF.

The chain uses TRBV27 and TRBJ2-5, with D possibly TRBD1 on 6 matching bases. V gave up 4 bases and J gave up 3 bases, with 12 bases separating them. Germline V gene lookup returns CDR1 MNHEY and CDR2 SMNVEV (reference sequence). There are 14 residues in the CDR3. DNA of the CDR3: TGTGCCAGCAGTTCCCGGGACACCAAAGAGACCCAGTACTTC. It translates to CASSSRDTKETQYF.

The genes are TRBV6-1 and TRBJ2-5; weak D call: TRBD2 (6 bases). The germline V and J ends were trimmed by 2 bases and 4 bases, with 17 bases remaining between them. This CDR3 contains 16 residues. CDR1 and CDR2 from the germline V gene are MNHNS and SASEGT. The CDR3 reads CASSERRRAGGETQYF. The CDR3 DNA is TGTGCCAGCAGTGAAAGGCGCAGGGCCGGGGGAGAGACCCAGTACTTC.

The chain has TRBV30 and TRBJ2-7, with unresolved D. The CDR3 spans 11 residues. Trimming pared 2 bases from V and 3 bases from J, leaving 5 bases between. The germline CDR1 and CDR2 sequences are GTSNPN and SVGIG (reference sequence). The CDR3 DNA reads TGTGCCTGGAGTCGCAGCTACGAGCAGTACTTC. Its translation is CAWSRSYEQYF.

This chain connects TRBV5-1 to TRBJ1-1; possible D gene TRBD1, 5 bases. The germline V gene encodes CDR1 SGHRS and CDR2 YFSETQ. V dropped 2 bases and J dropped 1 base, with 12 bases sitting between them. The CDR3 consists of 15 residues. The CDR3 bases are TGCGCCAGCAGCTTAGTTGGGCAGGGGAACACTGAAGCTTTCTTT. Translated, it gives CASSLVGQGNTEAFF. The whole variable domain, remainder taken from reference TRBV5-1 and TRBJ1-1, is KAGVTQTPRYLIKTRGQQVTLSCSPISGHRSVSWYQQTPGQGLQFLFEYFSETQRNKGNFPGRFSGRQFSNSRSEMNVSTLELGDSALYLCASSLVGQGNTEAFFGQGTRLTVV.

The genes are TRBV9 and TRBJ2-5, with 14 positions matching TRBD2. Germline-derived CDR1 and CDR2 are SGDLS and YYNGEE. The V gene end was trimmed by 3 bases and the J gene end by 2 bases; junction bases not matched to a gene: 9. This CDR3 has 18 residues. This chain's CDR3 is CASSAGGLAGAYQETQYF. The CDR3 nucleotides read TGTGCCAGCAGCGCCGGGGGACTAGCGGGAGCCTATCAAGAGACCCAGTACTTC.

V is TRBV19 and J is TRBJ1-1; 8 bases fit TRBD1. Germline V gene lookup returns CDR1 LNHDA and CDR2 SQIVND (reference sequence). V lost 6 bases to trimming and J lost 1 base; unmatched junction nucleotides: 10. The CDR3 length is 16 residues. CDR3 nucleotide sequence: TGTGCCAGTAGACCAGGGGGCGGCCGAAAGAACACTGAAGCTTTCTTT. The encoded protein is CASRPGGGRKNTEAFF. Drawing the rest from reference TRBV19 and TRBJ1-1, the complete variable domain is DGGITQSPKYLFRKEGQNVTLSCEQNLNHDAMYWYRQDPGQGLRLIYYSQIVNDFQKGDIAEGYSVSREKKESFPLTVTSAQKNPTAFYLCASRPGGGRKNTEAFFGQGTRLTVV.

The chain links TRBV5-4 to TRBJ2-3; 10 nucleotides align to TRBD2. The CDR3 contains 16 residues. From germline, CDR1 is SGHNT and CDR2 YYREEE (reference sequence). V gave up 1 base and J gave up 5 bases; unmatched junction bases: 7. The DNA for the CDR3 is TGTGCCAGCAGCTTGCATAGCGGGGGGCCTGGAGATACGCAGTATTTT. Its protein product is CASSLHSGGPGDTQYF.

Here the CDR3 DNA reads TGTGCCAGCAGCTTCGACGCGGGGTGGGAGACCCAGTACTTC. Protein: CASSFDAGWETQYF. The rearrangement links TRBV7-9 to TRBJ2-5; D is perhaps TRBD2 (6 bases). V was cut by 3 bases and J by 5 bases, with 13 bases left in between. The germline gives CDR1 SEHNR, CDR2 FQNEAQ (reference sequence). The CDR3 length is 14 residues.

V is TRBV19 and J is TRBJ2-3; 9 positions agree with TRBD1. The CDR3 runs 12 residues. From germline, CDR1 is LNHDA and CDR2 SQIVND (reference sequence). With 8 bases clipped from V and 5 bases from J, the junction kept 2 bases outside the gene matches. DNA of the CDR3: TGTGCCAGTGGACAGGGGATAGATACGCAGTATTTT. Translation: CASGQGIDTQYF.

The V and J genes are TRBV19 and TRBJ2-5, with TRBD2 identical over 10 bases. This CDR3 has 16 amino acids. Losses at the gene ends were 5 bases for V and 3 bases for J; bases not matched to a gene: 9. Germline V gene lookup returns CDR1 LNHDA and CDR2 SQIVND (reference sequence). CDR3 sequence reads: CASSPARLAGEETQYF. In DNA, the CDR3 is TGTGCCAGTAGTCCAGCCCGCCTAGCGGGAGAAGAGACCCAGTACTTC.

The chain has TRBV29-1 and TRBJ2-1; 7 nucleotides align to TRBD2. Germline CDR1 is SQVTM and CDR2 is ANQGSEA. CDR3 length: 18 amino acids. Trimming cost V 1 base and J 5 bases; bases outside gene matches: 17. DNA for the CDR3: TGCAGCGTTGAAGTGGGGGGATTTGGCGGGAGATCTCACAATGAGCAGTTCTTC. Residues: CSVEVGGFGGRSHNEQFF.

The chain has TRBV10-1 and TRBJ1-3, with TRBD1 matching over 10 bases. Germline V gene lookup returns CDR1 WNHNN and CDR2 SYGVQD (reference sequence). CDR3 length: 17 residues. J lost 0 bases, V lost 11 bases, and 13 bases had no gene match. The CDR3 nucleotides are TGCGCCTCAGCAAGTTCGGGACAGGGGCACTCTGGAAACACCATATATTTT. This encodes CASASSGQGHSGNTIYF.

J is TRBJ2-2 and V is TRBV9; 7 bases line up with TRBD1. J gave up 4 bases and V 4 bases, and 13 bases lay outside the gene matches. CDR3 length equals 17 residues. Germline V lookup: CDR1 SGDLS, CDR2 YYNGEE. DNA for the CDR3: TGTGCCAGCAGCCCAGGCGCGACAGGGAGTAGCACCGGGGAGCTGTTTTTT. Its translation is CASSPGATGSSTGELFF.